This TCR beta chain stems from a study of T cells after yellow fever vaccination (dated by TCRdb to about 2019). In the study overall: The SMART-Seq v4 Ultra Low Input RNA kit was used to prepare libraries from fractions with low cell numbers. The cohort comprised two healthy male donors, one aged 18 to 30 and one aged 30 to 40 years. Blood was collected at multiple timepoints before and after primary and secondary immunization, and bulk PBMC replicates and cell subsets were isolated. Bulk TCR alpha and beta repertoires were sequenced longitudinally to track T-cell clones before and after primary and booster YFV17D yellow fever vaccination. What the authors observed across the whole study: Only a couple of donors were included in the study, so the extent to which the findings can be generalized is limited. Computational filtering was required because FACS-sorted repertoires could contain abundant contaminating clonotypes from the bulk population. A small share of clonotypes was detected in both CD4 and CD8 compartments, with the overlap likely arising from convergent recombination. Most clones expanded after primary vaccination were re-detected after the booster (approximately 96% of CD4 and about 88% of CD8), suggesting broad memory maintenance. The secondary T-cell response was found to be weaker but faster than the primary response, with a peak reached on day 5 rather than on day 15.

TCR cDNA was synthesized by 5'RACE template switching, which introduced a universal primer site and unique molecular identifiers. Priming of cDNA synthesis was performed from both the TCR alpha and TCR beta constant segments. Two PCR steps were used to amplify libraries, with sample barcodes and sequencing adapters being added in the second step. Libraries were sequenced on Illumina HiSeq 2500 (2x100 bp) or NovaSeq (2x150 bp). The original pipeline was this. MIGEC handled demultiplexing of reads and collapsing into UMI consensus sequences, while MiXCR performed V(D)J alignment. Vaccine-responding clonotypes were identified with edgeR using replicate PBMC samples, with FDR below 0.01 and a log2 fold change above 5 up to day 15 being required. Bulk clonotypes were assigned CD4 or CD8 identity according to which sequenced CD4 or CD8 repertoire held them at higher abundance. The public reads were reprocessed in TCRdb via fastp at Q25 and MiXCR, keeping in-frame beta chains. Merged by CDR3 protein, the rows form single entries marked with the most common genes and DNA. TCRdb, rather than the study authors, made the V and J calls. This sample gives roughly 500,000 distinct CDR3 sequences in total; roughly 21% of them show up just once. The top ten clonotypes cover about 13% of the sample.

The CDR1 and CDR2 encoded by the germline V gene (reference sequence) are SSHAT and FNYEAQ. V sheds 5 bases and J sheds 8 bases, leaving 17 bases between their ends. Including the terminal cysteine and phenylalanine, the CDR3 comprises 14 residues. Only CDR3 DNA remains: 42 bases, in frame from the first base. The treatment or condition label here, explained by the study, means: live attenuated yellow fever vaccine strain. At each blood-draw timepoint, two biological replicates of bulk PBMCs were obtained. PBMCs were isolated from peripheral blood using a standard Ficoll-Paque protocol. TriZol was used to extract RNA from bulk PBMCs, from CD4 and CD8 fractions, and from dextramer-positive and dextramer-negative fractions. This clonotype was detected only a few times. Its antigen target is currently unknown. Per-base qualities were not stored, and no clone one base away is much larger.

Sample: PBMCs, taken 15 days after the yellow fever booster vaccination. This receptor was obtained from a man aged 25-45 years who received the YFV17D yellow fever vaccine. The rearrangement joined TRBV7-7 to TRBJ2-3; the D call is possibly TRBD1 or TRBD2, each sharing 5 bases. CDR3 sequence: CASSGDGRTATQYF. DNA sequence: TGTGCCAGCAGCGGGGACGGCCGGACGGCTACGCAGTATTTT.